Reported below is one TCR beta chain. The V and J ends lost 2 bases and 3 bases respectively, with 7 bases between them. CDR1 and CDR2 (germline): MDHEN, SYDVKM. The CDR3 sequence is 14 residues long. This entry comes from a study of blood T cell repertoires in COVID-19. Study in general: Italy, Spain and the United States were the sources of the convalescent and acute COVID-19 samples.

As handled by the study authors: Reference gene primer amplification gave nucleated cell count estimates. Measured with immunoSEQ multiplex PCR; TCRdb has only the in-frame clones, and not every one. V, J and clone size are taken as reported in that table, and D and trimming were inferred from the DNA itself. The data contain roughly 250,000 clones, 70% to 85% of them singletons. This receptor was identified in a woman between 35 and 50 years old with active or convalescent COVID-19. V usage is TRBV28 and J usage is TRBJ1-4; D unclear. The sequenced sample was peripheral blood. CDR3 bases: TGTGCCAGCAGTTTAAGGAGCTCTAATGAAAAACTGTTTTTT. It is translated as CASSLRSSNEKLFF.